This is a list of T cell receptor beta chains from one sample in a study of CXCR3-negative and CXCR3-positive naive CD8 T cells. TCRdb re-called the 5' RACE reads and catalogs CDR3 proteins one per entry, DNA excluded. Here the sample table reports about 53,000 distinct CDR3 sequences. Input material: naive CXCR3+ CD8+ T cells from blood. Receptors were obtained from a human donor in good health. Some clones in this sample may be carry-over from other donors' samples. Each CDR3 is given with its conserved first and last residue.

TRBV7-8	TRBJ2-4	CASSPPTNENIQYF
TRBV15	TRBJ2-1	CATSTSRDYTYNEQFF
TRBV20-1	TRBJ1-5	CSARGTPSNQPQHF
TRBV7-3	TRBJ2-3	CASSLVSTDTQYF
TRBV5-1	TRBJ2-5	CASSLVGEPQETQYF
TRBV7-8	TRBJ2-7	CASSLGLAEYEQYF
TRBV27	TRBJ2-2	CASSFSGRGGELFF
TRBV4-2	TRBJ2-3	CASSQVADTQYF
TRBV7-2	TRBJ2-2	CASSSNTGELFF
TRBV6-2/TRBV6-3	TRBJ2-1	CASTENGEAYNEQFF
TRBV29-1	TRBJ2-5	CSVAGTGGFQETQYF
TRBV16	TRBJ2-7	CASSPEGDEQYF
TRBV7-9	TRBJ1-5	CAFPGEADYMHF
TRBV15	TRBJ1-1	CATNSPGQGGANTEAFF
TRBV27	TRBJ1-1	CASSLGTDHTEAFF
TRBV5-1	TRBJ2-7	CASSFGEPYEQYF
TRBV6-5	TRBJ1-1	CARPLKISGAFF
TRBV29-1	TRBJ2-3	CSVVRGGGDTQYF
TRBV7-6	TRBJ1-1	CASSFLGSDTEAFF
TRBV7-9	TRBJ1-6	CASSSIQGMDSPLHF
TRBV7-9	TRBJ1-5	CASSPPGDSNQPQHF
TRBV19	TRBJ2-1	CASSASYNEQFF
TRBV29-1	TRBJ2-7	CSVQGKTSGNYEQYF
TRBV7-9	TRBJ1-5	CASSKGSLGNQPQHF
TRBV15	TRBJ2-1	CATSPGLFDNEQFF
TRBV29-1	TRBJ1-2	CSVASDYGYTF
TRBV19	TRBJ1-5	CASSPGQAINQPQHF
TRBV7-2	TRBJ1-1	CASTTQGISEAFF
TRBV4-3	TRBJ1-5	CASSQAGFDQPQHF